The 16 T cell receptor beta chains given below trace back to one sample, sequenced in a study of blood T cell repertoires in COVID-19. Repertoires were generated with immunoSEQ multiplex PCR, while TCRdb's copy carries only in-frame clones and drops some. The sample consists of about 220,000 clones, 82% of them appearing once. Material for sequencing was peripheral blood. The receptors originated from a woman aged 80 or over with COVID-19, enrolled during active disease.

The chain employs TRBV4-2 and TRBJ1-5, with TRBD1 identical over 8 bases. The CDR3 covers 15 residues. The V and J ends lost 3 bases and 3 bases, in that order; junction bases with no gene match: 4. Per germline, CDR1 LGHNA and CDR2 YNFKEQ. CDR3 amino acids: CASSQAQGANQPQHF. Written as DNA, the CDR3 is TGTGCCAGCAGCCAGGCCCAGGGGGCCAATCAGCCCCAGCATTTT.

V gene TRBV9 combines with J gene TRBJ1-1; D is unresolved. The CDR3 runs 13 residues. V lost 3 bases and J 0 bases, leaving 6 bases between the germline ends. In germline, CDR1 is SGDLS, CDR2 YYNGEE. The DNA of the CDR3 is TGTGCCAGCAGCGGCGGGATGAACACTGAAGCTTTCTTT. Translating it yields CASSGGMNTEAFF.

This sequence joins TRBV28 and TRBJ1-5; 7 nucleotides line up with TRBD1. From germline, CDR1 is MDHEN and CDR2 SYDVKM. The CDR3 has 15 amino acids. J gave up 4 bases and V 2 bases, and 5 bases lay outside the gene matches. CDR3 DNA sequence: TGTGCCAGCAGTTTAATTGCAGGGGGGAATCAGCCCCAGCATTTT. Translating it yields CASSLIAGGNQPQHF.

The chain employs TRBV5-1 and TRBJ1-4, with D maybe TRBD1 (5 bases). The length of the CDR3 is 15 residues. The V gene's germline CDR1 is SGHRS and CDR2 YFSETQ. Trimming took off 4 bases at V and 8 bases at J, with 18 bases between the two ends. The CDR3 DNA sequence: TGCGCCAGCAGCCTTTCCCCAGGGTTCGGGGAAAAACTGTTTTTT. This gives the protein CASSLSPGFGEKLFF.

This clone is a singleton in its sample. The rearrangement links TRBV6-5 to TRBJ1-3; D is ambiguous. The CDR3 length is 14 residues. Trimming left V 0 bases short and J 4 bases short, with 7 bases between. CDR1 is MNHEY and CDR2 is SVGAGI in the germline V gene. CDR3 residues: CASSYSGVGNTIYF. The CDR3 coding sequence is TGTGCCAGCAGTTACTCGGGAGTCGGAAACACCATATATTTT.

V gene TRBV5-1 combines with J gene TRBJ1-2; D may be TRBD1 (5 bases). Between the trimmed V and J ends, which lost 4 bases and 8 bases, there was a span of 21 bases. The CDR3 totals 15 residues. Germline CDR1 reads SGHRS; CDR2 reads YFSETQ. In DNA, the CDR3 is TGCGCCAGCAGCCCCGGGACTTGGGGCGCTTTAGGCTACACCTTC. Translation gives CASSPGTWGALGYTF.

V gene TRBV6-6 combines with J gene TRBJ2-3; 7 nucleotides line up with TRBD2. The CDR3 runs to 14 residues. Germline CDR1 and CDR2: MNHNY and SVGAGI (reference sequence). V was clipped by 2 bases and J by 3 bases; unmatched bases: 2. The CDR3 protein is CASSYGGGTDTQYF. The DNA for the CDR3 is TGTGCCAGCAGTTACGGCGGGGGTACAGATACGCAGTATTTT.

The rearrangement uses TRBV6-5 and TRBJ1-1, with 7 bases fitting TRBD1. The CDR3 is made up of 13 amino acids. The V gene end was trimmed by 4 bases and the J gene end by 6 bases; junction bases not matched to a gene: 5. Germline V gene lookup returns CDR1 MNHEY and CDR2 SVGAGI. CDR3: CASSSTGESEAFF. For the CDR3, the DNA is TGTGCCAGCAGTTCTACAGGGGAATCTGAAGCTTTCTTT.

This rearrangement joins TRBV6-5 to TRBJ2-7; 11 nucleotides align to TRBD2. Germline trimming cut 4 bases from V and 6 bases from J; bases unmatched to any gene: 5. The CDR3 is 14 residues long. Germline values: CDR1 MNHEY, CDR2 SVGAGI. The DNA of the CDR3 is TGTGCCAGCAGTTCCGCCGGACTAGCGGGCGAGCAGTACTTC. This sequence encodes CASSSAGLAGEQYF.

This chain connects TRBV18 to TRBJ1-1; 10 bases align to TRBD1. This CDR3 is built from 15 residues. Trimming took 1 base from V and 5 from J; bases not matched to a gene: 4. Germline CDR1 and CDR2: KGHSH and LQKENI. DNA for the CDR3: TGTGCCAGCTCACCACTAGGGACAGGGGAGACTGAAGCTTTCTTT. Amino acid sequence: CASSPLGTGETEAFF.

J is TRBJ1-5 and V is TRBV9, with no clear D. Trimming shortened V by 4 bases and J by 2 bases, and 10 bases separated the two germline ends. The germline V gene has CDR1 SGDLS and CDR2 YYNGEE. The CDR3 covers 14 residues. The CDR3 here is CASSPNSGNQPQHF. As DNA, the CDR3 is TGTGCCAGCAGCCCCAATAGCGGCAATCAGCCCCAGCATTTT.

The rearrangement links TRBV5-4 to TRBJ2-1; 7 bases are a match to TRBD2. Per the germline V gene, CDR1 is SGHNT and CDR2 is YYREEE (reference sequence). The V segment lost 0 bases and the J segment 2 bases; nucleotides outside the gene matches: 5. The CDR3 totals 16 residues. The DNA for the CDR3 is TGTGCCAGCAGCTTGGGGGGGAGGGATCCCTACAATGAGCAGTTCTTC. Its translation: CASSLGGRDPYNEQFF.

This chain connects TRBV4-2 to TRBJ1-1, with no clear D. CDR3 length: 14 residues. CDR1 is LGHNA and CDR2 is YNFKEQ in the germline V gene. V lost 0 bases and J 6 bases, leaving 11 bases between the germline ends. The CDR3 coding sequence is TGTGCCAGCAGCCAAGATGAGGGCGGGTCTGAAGCTTTCTTT. It specifies CASSQDEGGSEAFF.

The V gene is TRBV9, the J gene TRBJ1-1; 7 bases line up with TRBD1. CDR3 length: 16 residues. Trimming cost V 0 bases and J 4 bases; bases outside gene matches: 9. From germline, CDR1 is SGDLS and CDR2 YYNGEE. CDR3 coding DNA: TGTGCCAGCAGCGTAGACAGGGGCGGGCGGGGCACTGAAGCTTTCTTT. It codes for CASSVDRGGRGTEAFF.

V and J are TRBV30 and TRBJ1-6; D remains unclear. The germline V and J ends were trimmed by 2 bases and 7 bases, with 6 bases remaining between them. Germline loops: CDR1 GTSNPN, CDR2 SVGIG (reference sequence). The CDR3 length is 12 residues. The CDR3 region has the DNA TGTGCCTGGAGTCCGGGGAATTCACCCCTCCACTTT. Its translation: CAWSPGNSPLHF.

This clone was detected only once. The rearrangement joins TRBV7-3 to TRBJ2-3, with D tentatively TRBD2 (6 bases). CDR1 is SGHTA and CDR2 is FQGTGA in the germline V gene. Trimming took off 0 bases at V and 4 bases at J, with 8 bases between the two ends. The CDR3 has 14 residues. CDR3: CASSLTPGADTQYF. DNA of the CDR3: TGTGCCAGCAGCTTAACCCCGGGGGCAGATACGCAGTATTTT.